These T cell receptor beta chains were read from a single sample in a study of OX40 agonist ivuxolimab in advanced cancers. Generated by immunoSEQ multiplex PCR, the TCRdb table keeps only in-frame clones and is missing some. The sample carries 25,000 to 30,000 clones, about 90% recorded once. The sequenced sample was CD4+ or CD8+ T cells sorted from blood, obtained in a trial of the OX40 agonist ivuxolimab. These receptors all stem from an adult with an advanced solid tumor such as melanoma, head and neck, liver or kidney cancer. Each CDR3 is given with its conserved first and last residue. D genes are given only for firm matches. Size values are once, few and many counts, or a class for expanded clones, and some rows have none.

abundance	v_gene	d_gene	j_gene	CDR3aa	CDR3nt
.	TRBV29-1	TRBD1	TRBJ2-3	CSARQGADTQYF	TGCAGCGCCCGACAGGGGGCAGATACGCAGTATTTT
.	TRBV7-2	.	TRBJ2-1	CASSSNLGGTDNEQFF	TGTGCCAGCAGCTCCAACCTCGGCGGGACGGACAATGAGCAGTTCTTC
.	TRBV19	.	TRBJ2-5	CASSIPGMVQETQYF	TGTGCCAGTAGTATCCCGGGCATGGTCCAAGAGACCCAGTACTTC
medium-sized	TRBV29-1	.	TRBJ1-1	CSVEEGVNTEAFF	TGCAGCGTTGAAGAAGGGGTGAACACTGAAGCTTTCTTT
.	TRBV29-1	.	TRBJ1-5	CSVEEGRGTTFDQPQHF	TGCAGCGTTGAAGAAGGGAGGGGGACGACATTTGATCAGCCCCAGCATTTT
.	TRBV15	.	TRBJ1-5	CATSRDLRGDQPQHF	TGTGCCACCAGCAGAGATTTACGGGGCGATCAGCCCCAGCATTTT
.	TRBV27	TRBD2	TRBJ2-1	CASSASGRRPYNEQFF	TGTGCCAGCAGTGCTAGCGGGAGAAGGCCGTACAATGAGCAGTTCTTC
.	TRBV11-2	TRBD2	TRBJ2-1	CASSLGSLAGLSYNEQFF	TGTGCCAGCAGCTTAGGGTCCTTAGCGGGCCTCTCCTACAATGAGCAGTTCTTC
.	TRBV4-1	TRBD1	TRBJ2-5	CASSQEGTVQETQYF	TGCGCCAGCAGCCAAGAAGGGACAGTACAAGAGACCCAGTACTTC
.	TRBV19	.	TRBJ1-2	CATRDGYYGYTF	TGTGCCACACGAGACGGCTACTATGGCTACACCTTC
.	TRBV2	.	TRBJ2-7	CASSEAEGWGPYEQYF	TGTGCCAGCAGTGAAGCGGAGGGGTGGGGACCCTACGAGCAGTACTTC
.	TRBV5-6	.	TRBJ2-2	CASSLGPTGELFF	TGTGCCAGCAGCTTGGGACCCACCGGGGAGCTGTTTTTT
.	TRBV9	.	TRBJ2-1	CASSVRSDLRDNEQFF	TGTGCCAGCAGCGTACGCAGCGATCTCCGGGACAATGAGCAGTTCTTC
.	TRBV7-9	TRBD1	TRBJ2-7	CASSLAVGQGDSYEQYF	TGTGCCAGCAGCTTAGCGGTTGGTCAGGGGGACTCCTACGAGCAGTACTTC
.	TRBV6-5	.	TRBJ1-5	CASSQLGGGQPQHF	TGTGCCAGCAGTCAACTGGGGGGTGGTCAGCCCCAGCATTTT
.	TRBV7-2	TRBD2	TRBJ2-7	CASRVAGASYEQYF	TGTGCCAGCAGGGTAGCGGGAGCTTCCTACGAGCAGTACTTC
.	TRBV11-2	.	TRBJ2-5	CASSTPVWGRRETQYF	TGTGCCAGCAGCACCCCGGTATGGGGGCGCAGGGAGACCCAGTACTTC
.	TRBV7-2	.	TRBJ2-3	CASSQGGTDTQYF	TGTGCCAGCAGCCAGGGCGGGACAGATACGCAGTATTTT
few	TRBV4-1	.	TRBJ2-7	CASSQPGGAFSYEQYF	TGCGCCAGCAGCCAACCTGGGGGGGCCTTTTCGTACGAGCAGTACTTC
.	TRBV30	.	TRBJ2-4	CAWSVLDGSPKNIQYF	TGTGCCTGGAGTGTCCTGGACGGGTCGCCCAAAAACATTCAGTACTTC
.	TRBV7-9	TRBD2	TRBJ2-2	CASSSSGTANTGELFF	TGTGCCAGCAGCTCAAGCGGGACCGCGAACACCGGGGAGCTGTTTTTT
.	TRBV4-1	.	TRBJ1-3	CASSPLGIGLRNTIYF	TGCGCCAGCAGCCCCCTAGGGATCGGTTTGAGAAACACCATATATTTT
.	TRBV7-2	TRBD2	TRBJ2-1	CASSAQYLAGGPFDEQFF	TGTGCCAGCAGCGCCCAATACCTAGCGGGAGGGCCATTCGATGAGCAGTTCTTC
.	TRBV28	TRBD2	TRBJ2-2	CASSPREGTGELFF	TGTGCCAGCAGTCCTCGGGAGGGCACCGGGGAGCTGTTTTTT
once	TRBV5-4	TRBD1	TRBJ1-3	CASSLRQGPISGNTIYF	TGTGCCAGCAGCCTCCGACAGGGACCTATCTCTGGAAACACCATATATTTT
.	TRBV13	.	TRBJ2-7	CASSLGTSSYEQYF	TGTGCCAGCAGCCTCGGGACAAGCTCCTACGAGCAGTACTTC
.	TRBV27	.	TRBJ2-7	CASSWGSSYEQYF	TGTGCCAGCTCCTGGGGGAGCTCCTACGAGCAGTACTTC
once	TRBV28	.	TRBJ2-7	CASSLGQGESYEQYF	TGTGCCAGCAGTTTAGGGCAGGGAGAATCCTACGAGCAGTACTTC
.	TRBV27	.	TRBJ2-1	CASRVLYRSYNEQFF	TGTGCCAGCAGGGTATTATACCGCTCCTACAATGAGCAGTTCTTC
.	TRBV25-1	.	TRBJ1-1	CASSAQPNTEAFF	TGTGCCAGCAGTGCCCAACCGAACACTGAAGCTTTCTTT
.	TRBV7-8	TRBD1	TRBJ2-7	CASSEGQGPSYEQYF	TGTGCCAGCAGCGAGGGACAGGGCCCCTCCTACGAGCAGTACTTC
medium-sized	TRBV7-6	TRBD2	TRBJ2-2	CASSPIPPGLAGVGELFF	TGTGCCAGCAGCCCGATTCCCCCGGGACTAGCGGGCGTCGGGGAGCTGTTTTTT
.	TRBV7-3	TRBD1	TRBJ2-6	CASSLPTGTGANVLTF	TGTGCCAGCAGCTTACCGACAGGGACTGGGGCCAACGTCCTGACTTTC
.	TRBV2	TRBD1	TRBJ1-3	CASREGTGVGNTIYF	TGTGCCAGCAGAGAAGGGACAGGGGTCGGAAACACCATATATTTT
.	TRBV6-1	TRBD1	TRBJ2-3	CASSGQGRGRDTQYF	TGTGCCAGCAGTGGACAGGGAAGGGGCAGGGATACGCAGTATTTT
.	TRBV6-6	TRBD2	TRBJ2-5	CASSIGLAGLETQYF	TGTGCCAGCAGTATAGGACTAGCGGGATTAGAGACCCAGTACTTC
.	TRBV28	.	TRBJ1-2	CASRNTGHTNYGYTF	TGTGCCAGCAGAAACACGGGACACACAAACTATGGCTACACCTTC
.	TRBV15	.	TRBJ2-6	CATSRDKQGSSNVLTF	TGTGCCACCAGCAGAGATAAGCAGGGCTCGTCCAACGTCCTGACTTTC
once	TRBV6-5	.	TRBJ1-1	CASSYSPGENTEAFF	TGTGCCAGCAGTTACTCCCCAGGGGAGAACACTGAAGCTTTCTTT
.	TRBV4-3	.	TRBJ2-1	CASSQTTAGGFYNEQFF	TGCGCCAGCAGCCAAACTACAGCAGGTGGTTTCTACAATGAGCAGTTCTTC
.	TRBV28	.	TRBJ2-7	CASSSPYEQYF	TGTGCCAGCAGTTCCCCCTACGAGCAGTACTTC